This T cell receptor (beta chain) comes out of a study of cytomegalovirus exposure and HLA in healthy donors. Remarks on this clone: The antigen is undetermined.

Use of 60 Vbeta and 13 Jbeta primers characterized the PCR. The method was immunoSEQ multiplex PCR; TCRdb's version includes in-frame clones alone and lacks a portion of them. The table records some 170,000 clones, approximately 80% of them present only once. Whole-study findings and limits: Productive status was seen about 90% or about 30% of the time for most TCR beta V segments in an earlier analysis.

Trimming took 3 bases from V and 2 from J; bases not matched to a gene: 13. Germline V CDR1 and CDR2: SGDLS, YYNGEE. CDR3 length equals 18 residues. Those who donated were healthy bone marrow donors. The clonotype originates from a man aged 25-40 years in good health and CMV-seropositive. This chain links TRBV9 with TRBJ2-5, with 10 bases lining up with TRBD2. Sequenced material: PBMCs. The CDR3 region is CASSASLGVAGGQETQYF. Here the CDR3 DNA reads TGTGCCAGCAGCGCATCCCTAGGGGTAGCGGGGGGTCAAGAGACCCAGTACTTC.